This entry describes one T cell receptor beta chain. No antigen is known for it. The record has no base qualities; no much larger clone is one base away. Data came from an Illumina HiSeq 1500. TCRdb ran its own pipeline on the public reads, namely fastp trimming at Q25 and MiXCR clone calling, and kept in-frame beta chains. Here each entry gathers all rows of one CDR3 protein and keeps the most common genes and DNA. For this sample there are roughly 200,000 distinct CDR3 sequences; roughly 15% appear just once. The top ten hold 20% to 25% of the sample. The record originates from a study of T cell repertoires in cytomegalovirus infection (dated by TCRdb to the late 2010s). Background on the whole study: Donor HLA type was relevant to the analysis, because carriage of CMV infection together with the matching HLA type was indicated by public TCR beta signatures. Overall study outcomes, separate from this receptor: In both this cohort and an independent cohort of 352 donors, the cumulative frequency of public TCR beta family members distinguished carriers of CMV infection plus the relevant HLA type. In the ex vivo response, HLA-C-restricted CMV-specific TCR beta clonotypes were dominant, and in two of eight donors the single most frequent clonotype came from this HLA-C-restricted group.

V and J are trimmed by 5 bases and 3 bases, and the gene matches miss 6 bases of the junction. The germline V gene (reference sequence) supplies CDR1 SEHNR and CDR2 FQNEAQ. From the cysteine up to the phenylalanine, the CDR3 has a length of 15 residues. The kept DNA is CDR3 alone, 45 bases in frame from the first base. The TCR originated in a human donor in good health (CMV status not recorded). Some clones in this sample may be carry-over from other donors' samples. The chain employs TRBV7-9 and TRBJ2-7, and 11 junctional nucleotides match TRBD2. Sequencing input: CD8+ T cells from PBMCs. In nucleotides, the sequence is TGTGCCAGCAGCACGACTAGCGGGGTTTTCTACGAGCAGTACTTC. It specifies CASSTTSGVFYEQYF. Extended through the reference TRBV7-9 and TRBJ2-7 proteins, this CDR3 yields the full variable domain: DTGVSQNPRHKITKRGQNVTFRCDPISEHNRLYWYRQTLGQGPEFLTYFQNEAQLEKSRLLSDRFSAERPKGSFSTLEIQRTEQGDSAMYLCASSTTSGVFYEQYFGPGTRLTVT.